This T cell receptor beta chain stems from a study of cytomegalovirus exposure and HLA in healthy donors. Regarding the study as a whole: Presence/absence analysis assumed near-uniform sequencing depth across donors.

CDR1 and CDR2 (germline): SGDLS, YYNGEE. With 1 base clipped from V and 4 bases from J, the junction kept 3 bases outside the gene matches. The CDR3 consists of 15 residues. Notes on this clone: The antigen remains undetermined.

13 Jbeta primers and 60 Vbeta primers were used for the PCR. The repertoire was sequenced with immunoSEQ multiplex PCR; TCRdb's copy has only in-frame clones and lacks some. This sample has some 71,000 clones, with around 76% found just once. Regarding donors, all were healthy bone marrow donors. The genes are TRBV9 and TRBJ2-5; TRBD2 aligns across 11 bases. This sequence was found in a woman between 25 and 40 years old in good health and CMV-seropositive. Specimen: PBMCs. This CDR3 is CASSVSGLAGETQYF. In DNA form, the CDR3 reads TGTGCCAGCAGCGTATCAGGACTAGCGGGAGAGACCCAGTACTTC.